Reported below is one TCR beta chain. The clone's antigen remains unknown. No base quality values were provided; no much bigger clone lies one nucleotide off. The library was prepared using the immunoSEQ multiplex PCR assay. In TCRdb, the immuneACCESS table is reduced to in-frame sequences with V and J assigned. These tables do not hold every clone; where another copy was compared, an unresolved V gene accounts for under half, and the others remain unexplained. Recorded for this sample are 100,000 to 150,000 clones; 80% to 90% of them occurred a single time. Around 40% of the sample comes from the top ten. Based on the germline V gene, the CDR1 and CDR2 sequences are SGHRS and YFSETQ. The CDR3 runs 15 residues from the cysteine to the phenylalanine. Of the read, only the CDR3 DNA is kept; its 45 bases are in frame from base 1. V loses 4 bases at its end and J loses 6 bases; junction bases beyond the gene matches: 7.

This specimen belongs to a study of control samples from healthy donors and cancer patients (dated by TCRdb to 2019 to 2021). Sequenced material: blood. The rearranged chain carries TRBV5-1 and TRBJ1-4; 9 junctional bases match TRBD1. The receptor was derived from a man aged 50-59 years in good health. For the CDR3, the sequence is CASSLTTGGDEKLFF. The DNA sequence is TGCGCCAGCAGCCTAACAACAGGGGGCGATGAAAAACTGTTTTTT.